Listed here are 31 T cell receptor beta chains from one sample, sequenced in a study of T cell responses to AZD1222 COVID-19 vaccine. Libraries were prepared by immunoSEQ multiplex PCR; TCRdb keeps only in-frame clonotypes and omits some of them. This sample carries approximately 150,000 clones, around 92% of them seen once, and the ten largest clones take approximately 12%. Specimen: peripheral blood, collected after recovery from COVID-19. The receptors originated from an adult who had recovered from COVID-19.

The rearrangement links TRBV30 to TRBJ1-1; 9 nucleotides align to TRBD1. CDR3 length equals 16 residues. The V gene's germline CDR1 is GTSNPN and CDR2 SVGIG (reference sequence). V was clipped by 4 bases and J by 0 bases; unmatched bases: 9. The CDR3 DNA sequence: TGTGCCTGGAACCCGGGACAGGGTTTCATGAACACTGAAGCTTTCTTT. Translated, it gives CAWNPGQGFMNTEAFF.

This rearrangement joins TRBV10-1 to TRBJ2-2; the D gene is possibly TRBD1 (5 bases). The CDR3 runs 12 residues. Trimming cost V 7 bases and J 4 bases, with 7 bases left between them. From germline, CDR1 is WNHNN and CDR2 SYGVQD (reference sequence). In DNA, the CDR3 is TGCGCCAGCATGCAGGGCACCGGGGAGCTGTTTTTT. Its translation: CASMQGTGELFF.

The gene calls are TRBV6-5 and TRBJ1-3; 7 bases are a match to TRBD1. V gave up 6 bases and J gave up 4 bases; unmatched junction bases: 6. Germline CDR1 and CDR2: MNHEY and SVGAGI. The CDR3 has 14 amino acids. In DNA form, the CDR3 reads TGTGCCAGCAGGCGACAGGGCCAAGGAAACACCATATATTTT. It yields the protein CASRRQGQGNTIYF.

The DNA of the CDR3 is TGTGCCAGCAGTTTGGTAGGGAGAGGCACTGAAGCTTTCTTT. Translation: CASSLVGRGTEAFF. The V gene is TRBV28, the J gene TRBJ1-1, with unresolved D. This CDR3 is 14 amino acids long. Trimming shortened V by 3 bases and J by 4 bases, and 12 bases separated the two germline ends. Germline CDR1 MDHEN, CDR2 SYDVKM.

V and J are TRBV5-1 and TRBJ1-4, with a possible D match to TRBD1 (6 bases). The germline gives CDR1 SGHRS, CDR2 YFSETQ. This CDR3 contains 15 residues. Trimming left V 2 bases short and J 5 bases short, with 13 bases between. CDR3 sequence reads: CASSLEGGVNEKLFF. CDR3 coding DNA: TGCGCCAGCAGCTTAGAAGGGGGGGTGAATGAAAAACTGTTTTTT. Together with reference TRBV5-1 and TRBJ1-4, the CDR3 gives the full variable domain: KAGVTQTPRYLIKTRGQQVTLSCSPISGHRSVSWYQQTPGQGLQFLFEYFSETQRNKGNFPGRFSGRQFSNSRSEMNVSTLELGDSALYLCASSLEGGVNEKLFFGSGTQLSVL.

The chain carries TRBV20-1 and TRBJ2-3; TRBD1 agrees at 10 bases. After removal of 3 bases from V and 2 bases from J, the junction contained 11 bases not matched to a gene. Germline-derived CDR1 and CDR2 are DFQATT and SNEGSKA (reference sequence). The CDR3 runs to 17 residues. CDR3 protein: CSASGSRDRGNTDTQYF. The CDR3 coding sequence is TGCAGTGCTAGTGGAAGCCGGGACAGGGGAAACACAGATACGCAGTATTTT.

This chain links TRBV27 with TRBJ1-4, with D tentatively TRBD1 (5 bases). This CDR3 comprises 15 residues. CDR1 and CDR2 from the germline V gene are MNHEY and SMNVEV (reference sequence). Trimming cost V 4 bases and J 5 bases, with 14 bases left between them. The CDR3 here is CASSSSGYGNEKLFF. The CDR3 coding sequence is TGTGCCAGCAGTTCGTCAGGGTATGGGAATGAAAAACTGTTTTTT.

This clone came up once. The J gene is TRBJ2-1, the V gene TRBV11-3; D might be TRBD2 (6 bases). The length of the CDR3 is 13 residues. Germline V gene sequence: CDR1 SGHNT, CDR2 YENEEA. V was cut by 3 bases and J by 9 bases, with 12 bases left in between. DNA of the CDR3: TGTGCCAGCAGCTTGGCAGAGGGAGGTGAGCAGTTCTTC. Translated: CASSLAEGGEQFF.

CDR3 in DNA: TGTGCCAGCAGCTTGGTGGGACTAGCGACGAATGAGCAGTTCTTC. Protein product: CASSLVGLATNEQFF. V gene TRBV5-4 combines with J gene TRBJ2-1, with 10 bases identical to TRBD2. The V and J ends lost 0 bases and 7 bases, in that order; junction bases with no gene match: 4. The CDR3 totals 15 residues. Germline CDR1 SGHNT, CDR2 YYREEE (reference sequence).

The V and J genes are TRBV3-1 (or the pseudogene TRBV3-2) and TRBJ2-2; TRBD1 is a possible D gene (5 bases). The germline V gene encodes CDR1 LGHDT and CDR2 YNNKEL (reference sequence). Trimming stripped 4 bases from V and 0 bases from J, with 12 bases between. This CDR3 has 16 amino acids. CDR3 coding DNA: TGTGCCAGCAGCCCCCTGACAGAAACGAACACCGGGGAGCTGTTTTTT. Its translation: CASSPLTETNTGELFF.

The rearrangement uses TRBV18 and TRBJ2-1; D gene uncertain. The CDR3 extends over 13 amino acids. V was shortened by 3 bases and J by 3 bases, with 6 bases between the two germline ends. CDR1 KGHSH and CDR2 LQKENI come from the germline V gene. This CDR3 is CASSPQDYNEQFF. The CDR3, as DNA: TGTGCCAGCTCACCCCAGGACTACAATGAGCAGTTCTTC.

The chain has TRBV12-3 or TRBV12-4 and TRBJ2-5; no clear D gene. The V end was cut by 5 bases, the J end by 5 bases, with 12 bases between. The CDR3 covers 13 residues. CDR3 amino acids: CASSEPGVETQYF. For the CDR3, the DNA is TGTGCCAGCAGTGAACCGGGTGTGGAGACCCAGTACTTC.

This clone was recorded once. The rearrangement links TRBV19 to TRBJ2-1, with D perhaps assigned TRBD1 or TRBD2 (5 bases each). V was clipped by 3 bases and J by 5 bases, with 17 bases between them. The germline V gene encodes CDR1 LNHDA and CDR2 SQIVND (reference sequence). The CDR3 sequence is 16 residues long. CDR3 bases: TGTGCCAGTAGTATCGGGGCGACAATAGGGCACAATGAGCAGTTCTTC. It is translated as CASSIGATIGHNEQFF.

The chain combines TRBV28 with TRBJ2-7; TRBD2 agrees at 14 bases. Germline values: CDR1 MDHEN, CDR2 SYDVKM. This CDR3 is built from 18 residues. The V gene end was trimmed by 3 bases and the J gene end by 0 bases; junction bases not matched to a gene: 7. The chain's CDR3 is CASSFSLGLAGASYEQYF. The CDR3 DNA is TGTGCCAGCAGTTTCTCCCTGGGACTAGCGGGAGCCTCCTACGAGCAGTACTTC.

In nucleotides, the CDR3 is TGTGCCAGCAGCCAAGGTTGGGATACCGCATACAATGAGCAGTTCTTC. Protein: CASSQGWDTAYNEQFF. The chain joins TRBV14 to TRBJ2-1, with D unresolved. CDR3 length: 16 residues. From germline, CDR1 is SGHDN and CDR2 FVKESK. V was cut by 1 base and J by 4 bases, with 14 bases left in between.

CDR3 amino acids: CASSPGLARTGELFF. DNA of the CDR3: TGTGCCAGCAGTCCGGGACTAGCAAGGACCGGGGAGCTGTTTTTT. The genes are TRBV7-2 and TRBJ2-2, with 9 positions matching TRBD2. V lost 6 bases, J lost 5 bases, and 7 bases stayed unmatched. This CDR3 is 15 amino acids long. Looked up from germline, CDR1 is SGHTA and CDR2 is FQGNSA.

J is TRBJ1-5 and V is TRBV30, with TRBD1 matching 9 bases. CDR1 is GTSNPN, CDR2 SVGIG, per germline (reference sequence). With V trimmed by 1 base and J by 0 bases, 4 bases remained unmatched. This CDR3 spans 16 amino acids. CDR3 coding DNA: TGTGCCTGGAGTGAAAGACAGGGGGTTAGCAATCAGCCCCAGCATTTT. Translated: CAWSERQGVSNQPQHF.

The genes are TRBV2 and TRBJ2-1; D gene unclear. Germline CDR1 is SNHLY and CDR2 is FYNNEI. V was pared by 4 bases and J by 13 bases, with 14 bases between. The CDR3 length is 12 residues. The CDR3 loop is CASSVATNRQFF. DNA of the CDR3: TGTGCCAGCAGTGTAGCAACCAACCGACAGTTCTTC.

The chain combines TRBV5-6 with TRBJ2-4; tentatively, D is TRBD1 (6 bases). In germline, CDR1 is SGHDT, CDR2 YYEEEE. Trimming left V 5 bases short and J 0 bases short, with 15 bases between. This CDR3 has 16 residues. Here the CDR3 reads CASSSTGLLAKNIQYF. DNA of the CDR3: TGTGCCAGCAGTTCCACAGGGCTTCTAGCCAAAAACATTCAGTACTTC.

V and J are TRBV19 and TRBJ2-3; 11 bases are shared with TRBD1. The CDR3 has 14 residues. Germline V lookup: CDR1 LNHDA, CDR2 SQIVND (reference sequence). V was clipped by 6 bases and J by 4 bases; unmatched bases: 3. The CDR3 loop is CASSRTGGADTQYF. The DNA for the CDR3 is TGTGCCAGTAGCCGGACAGGGGGCGCAGATACGCAGTATTTT.

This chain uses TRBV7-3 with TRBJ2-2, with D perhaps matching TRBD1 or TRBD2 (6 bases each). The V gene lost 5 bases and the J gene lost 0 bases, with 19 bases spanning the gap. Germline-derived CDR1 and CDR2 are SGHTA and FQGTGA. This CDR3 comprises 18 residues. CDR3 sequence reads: CASSALGGSLTNTGELFF. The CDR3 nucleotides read TGTGCCAGCAGCGCCCTAGGGGGGTCCCTAACGAACACCGGGGAGCTGTTTTTT.

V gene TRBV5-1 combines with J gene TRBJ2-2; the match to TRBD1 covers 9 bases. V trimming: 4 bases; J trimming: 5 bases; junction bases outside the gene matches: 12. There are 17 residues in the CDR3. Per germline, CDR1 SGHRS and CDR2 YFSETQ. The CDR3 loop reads CASSREPGTGFTGELFF. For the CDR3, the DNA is TGCGCCAGCAGCAGGGAACCCGGGACAGGGTTTACCGGGGAGCTGTTTTTT.

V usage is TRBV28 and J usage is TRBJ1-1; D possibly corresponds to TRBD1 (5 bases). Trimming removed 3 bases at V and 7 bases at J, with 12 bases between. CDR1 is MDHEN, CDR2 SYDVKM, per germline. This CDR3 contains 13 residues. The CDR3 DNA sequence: TGTGCCAGCAGTTTGGCGGGACCTCGTGAAGCTTTCTTT. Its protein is CASSLAGPREAFF.

Here the CDR3 DNA reads TGTGCCACCAGCAAGGGACTGTCCTACGAGCAGTACTTC. Translation gives CATSKGLSYEQYF. This chain connects TRBV15 to TRBJ2-7; D is perhaps TRBD2 (6 bases). Germline CDR1 LNHNV, CDR2 YYDKDF (reference sequence). This CDR3 is 13 amino acids long. With 4 bases removed from V and 1 base from J, the gap between germline ends came to 8 bases.

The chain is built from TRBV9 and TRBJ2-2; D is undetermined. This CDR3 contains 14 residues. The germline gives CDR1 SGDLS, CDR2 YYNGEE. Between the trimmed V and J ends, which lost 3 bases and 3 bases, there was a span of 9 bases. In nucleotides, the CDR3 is TGTGCCAGCAGCGAGTATCAATACACCGGGGAGCTGTTTTTT. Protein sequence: CASSEYQYTGELFF.

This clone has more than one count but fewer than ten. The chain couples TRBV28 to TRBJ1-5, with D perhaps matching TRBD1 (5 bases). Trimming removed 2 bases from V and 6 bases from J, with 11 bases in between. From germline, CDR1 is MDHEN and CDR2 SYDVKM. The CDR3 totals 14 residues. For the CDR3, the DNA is TGTGCCAGCAGTTTACCAGGGAAAGGTCAGCCCCAGCATTTT. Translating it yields CASSLPGKGQPQHF.

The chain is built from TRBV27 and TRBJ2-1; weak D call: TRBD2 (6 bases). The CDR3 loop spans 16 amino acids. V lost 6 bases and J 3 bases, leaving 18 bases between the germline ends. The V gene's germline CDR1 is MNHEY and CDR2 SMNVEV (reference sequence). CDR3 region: CASSRGREIGYNEQFF. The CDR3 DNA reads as TGTGCCAGCAGCCGAGGTCGGGAGATCGGCTACAATGAGCAGTTCTTC.

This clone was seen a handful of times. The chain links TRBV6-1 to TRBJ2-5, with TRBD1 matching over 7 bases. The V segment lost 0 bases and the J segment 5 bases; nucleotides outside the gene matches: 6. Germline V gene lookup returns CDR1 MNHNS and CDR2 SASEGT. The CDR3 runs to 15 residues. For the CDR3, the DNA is TGTGCCAGCAGTGAAGCTACGACAGGGTCGGAGACCCAGTACTTC. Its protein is CASSEATTGSETQYF.

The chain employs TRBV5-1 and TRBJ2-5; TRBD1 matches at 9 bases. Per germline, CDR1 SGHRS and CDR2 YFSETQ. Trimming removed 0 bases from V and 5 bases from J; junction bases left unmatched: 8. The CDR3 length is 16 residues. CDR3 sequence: CASSLGDRAQGETQYF. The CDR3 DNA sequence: TGCGCCAGCAGCTTGGGGGACAGGGCCCAGGGGGAGACCCAGTACTTC.

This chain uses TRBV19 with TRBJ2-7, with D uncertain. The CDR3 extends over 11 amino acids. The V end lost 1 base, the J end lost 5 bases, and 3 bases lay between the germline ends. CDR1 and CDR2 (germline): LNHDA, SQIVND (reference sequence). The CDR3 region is CASSIGNEQYF. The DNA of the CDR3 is TGTGCCAGTAGTATAGGGAACGAGCAGTACTTC.

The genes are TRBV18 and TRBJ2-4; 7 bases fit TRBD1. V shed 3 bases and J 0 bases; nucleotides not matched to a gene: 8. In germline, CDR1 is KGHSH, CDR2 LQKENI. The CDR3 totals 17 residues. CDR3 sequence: CASSPQTGIIAKNIQYF. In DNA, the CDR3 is TGTGCCAGCTCACCGCAGACAGGGATAATAGCCAAAAACATTCAGTACTTC.